The next 12 T cell receptor beta chains were all read from a single sample in a study of shared T cell receptors in the human thymus. Sequencing used immunoSEQ multiplex PCR; TCRdb keeps in-frame clones, though not all of them. The data contain 700,000 or so clones, approximately 83% of them singletons. This sample was also put to use in a study of human thymus T cells.

Input material: thymocytes. The receptors derive from a girl under two years old with a congenital heart defect.

The chain joins TRBV27 to TRBJ2-5; a weak D match, TRBD2 (6 bases). This CDR3 is 21 amino acids long. Looked up from germline, CDR1 is MNHEY and CDR2 is SMNVEV (reference sequence). V was clipped by 4 bases and J by 1 base, with 31 bases between them. CDR3 sequence: CASSSTTGGSLEGGVQETQYF. CDR3 nucleotides: TGTGCCAGCAGTTCGACCACTGGAGGTTCTTTGGAGGGCGGGGTCCAAGAGACCCAGTACTTC.

The chain recombines TRBV14 with TRBJ1-1; 10 nucleotides match TRBD1. Per germline, CDR1 SGHDN and CDR2 FVKESK. Losses at the gene ends were 1 base for V and 1 base for J; bases not matched to a gene: 9. The CDR3 has 18 amino acids. The CDR3 region is CASSQVDRGLMQNTEAFF. Here the CDR3 DNA reads TGTGCCAGCAGCCAAGTGGACAGGGGGTTAATGCAGAACACTGAAGCTTTCTTT.

The chain is built from TRBV5-6 and TRBJ2-7; 7 bases are a match to TRBD1. This CDR3 has 17 residues. Germline V lookup: CDR1 SGHDT, CDR2 YYEEEE. V gave up 1 base and J gave up 2 bases; unmatched junction bases: 12. The CDR3 loop reads CASSLLTGVVYTYEQYF. The CDR3 DNA sequence: TGTGCCAGCAGCTTGCTAACAGGGGTAGTCTATACCTACGAGCAGTACTTC.

This chain links TRBV6-5 with TRBJ1-2; D uncertain. The CDR3 is made up of 14 amino acids. Germline V gene sequence: CDR1 MNHEY, CDR2 SVGAGI. The ends were cut back, 7 bases at V and 4 bases at J, with 16 bases in the middle. CDR3 nucleotides: TGTGCCAGCACCGACCCCCCCACAGCCTATGGCTACACCTTC. As protein: CASTDPPTAYGYTF.

V gene TRBV19 combines with J gene TRBJ2-1, with 10 bases aligning to TRBD2. The CDR3 has 17 amino acids. Trimming at V came to 6 bases and at J to 4 bases, leaving 12 bases not matched to a gene. Looked up from germline, CDR1 is LNHDA and CDR2 is SQIVND (reference sequence). The CDR3 DNA sequence: TGTGCCAGTAGCTCAAGGGTCCTAGCGGGGGTTTACAATGAGCAGTTCTTC. This encodes CASSSRVLAGVYNEQFF.

The rearrangement links TRBV6-1 to TRBJ1-5; a possible D gene is TRBD1 (6 bases). V was trimmed by 6 bases and J by 5 bases, leaving 14 bases between them. Germline-derived CDR1 and CDR2 are MNHNS and SASEGT. This CDR3 has 14 residues. The chain's CDR3 is CASSEQGLDQPQHF. The DNA for the CDR3 is TGTGCCAGCAGCGAACAGGGTCTCGATCAGCCCCAGCATTTT.

This clone was observed a single time. V and J are TRBV23-1 and TRBJ1-2; no clear D. TRBV23-1 belongs to the ORF category, with a function that is uncertain. This CDR3 contains 16 residues. The germline V and J ends were trimmed by 2 bases and 0 bases, with 13 bases remaining between them. CDR3 in DNA: TGCGCCAGCAGTCAACGGGAAGGGCTCACTAACTATGGCTACACCTTC. It is translated as CASSQREGLTNYGYTF.

This rearrangement joins TRBV28 to TRBJ2-2, with 8 positions matching TRBD1. The V gene end was trimmed by 5 bases and the J gene end by 4 bases; junction bases not matched to a gene: 6. This CDR3 spans 15 amino acids. Germline-derived CDR1 and CDR2 are MDHEN and SYDVKM. Here the CDR3 DNA reads TGTGCCAGCAGTCCACCCGGACAGGGCACCGGGGAGCTGTTTTTT. Amino acid sequence: CASSPPGQGTGELFF.

The gene calls are TRBV5-1 and TRBJ1-3; a weak D match, TRBD1 (6 bases). Germline V gives CDR1 SGHRS, CDR2 YFSETQ. This CDR3 is 14 amino acids long. Trimming took off 1 base at V and 9 bases at J, with 14 bases between the two ends. CDR3 in amino acids: CASSLFAGEGTIYF. CDR3 coding DNA: TGCGCCAGCAGCTTGTTTGCAGGGGAGGGCACCATATATTTT.

V and J are TRBV4-1 and TRBJ2-7; tentative D call: TRBD2 (5 bases). Germline CDR1 is MGHRA and CDR2 is YSYEKL. CDR3 length equals 14 residues. V lost 6 bases and J lost 7, with 19 bases in between. The chain's CDR3 is CASRKASTPGEQYF. DNA for the CDR3: TGCGCCAGCAGGAAGGCTAGCACCCCGGGGGAGCAGTACTTC.

Notes on this clone: A read error may produce the germline difference seen at one junction end. The J gene is TRBJ2-1, the V gene TRBV5-1; TRBD2 agrees at 13 bases. Germline V lookup: CDR1 SGHRS, CDR2 YFSETQ. There are 17 residues in the CDR3. CDR3 protein: CTSSLPGLAGRYNEQFF. As DNA, the CDR3 is TGCACCAGCAGCCTACCGGGACTAGCGGGGAGGTACAATGAGCAGTTCTTC.

The V gene is TRBV5-4, the J gene TRBJ2-5; 7 nucleotides align to TRBD1. Germline V gene sequence: CDR1 SGHNT, CDR2 YYREEE (reference sequence). This CDR3 comprises 17 residues. Trimming cost V 4 bases and J 0 bases; bases outside gene matches: 12. CDR3 sequence (DNA): TGTGCCAGCAGCCCCGAGACAGGGAAGGAGGACCAAGAGACCCAGTACTTC. Translated: CASSPETGKEDQETQYF. The full variable domain, with the rest looked up from reference TRBV5-4 and TRBJ2-5, is ETGVTQSPTHLIKTRGQQVTLRCSSQSGHNTVSWYQQALGQGPQFIFQYYREEENGRGNFPPRFSGLQFPNYSSELNVNALELDDSALYLCASSPETGKEDQETQYFGPGTRLLVL.